A selection of T cell receptor beta chains follows, all from one sample in a study of shared clonotypes between healthy human individuals. Clones were sequenced by immunoSEQ multiplex PCR, and TCRdb holds only the in-frame ones, with some missing. The sample yields some 580,000 clones, 95% to 98% seen once. The sample was naive CD8+ T cells sorted from blood. These receptor sequences come from a man aged 30 to 39 in good health. CDR3s include the opening cysteine and the closing phenylalanine or tryptophan. The D gene is left open where the match is weak.

J	D	V	CDR3	DNA
TRBJ1-4	-	TRBV29-1	CSATTVNEKLFF	TGCAGCGCGACGACAGTGAATGAAAAACTGTTTTTT
TRBJ2-2	TRBD1	TRBV2	CASSESGTGARGELFF	TGTGCCAGCAGTGAATCCGGGACAGGGGCACGGGGGGAGCTGTTTTTT
TRBJ2-7	TRBD2	TRBV12-5	CASGPSGGTEQYF	TGTGCTAGTGGTCCTAGCGGGGGAACCGAGCAGTACTTC
TRBJ2-7	-	TRBV5-5	CASSFRLIWEQYF	TGTGCCAGCAGCTTCCGGCTAATCTGGGAGCAGTACTTC
TRBJ2-1	-	TRBV29-1	CSVRVGADNEQFF	TGCAGCGTTAGGGTCGGAGCCGACAATGAGCAGTTCTTC
TRBJ1-2	-	TRBV2	CASAGYGYTF	TGTGCCAGCGCAGGATATGGCTACACCTTC
TRBJ2-2	TRBD2	TRBV29-1	CSALPGQTLADHTGELFF	TGCAGCGCTCTACCGGGACAAACACTAGCGGACCACACCGGGGAGCTGTTTTTT
TRBJ2-2	-	TRBV6-1	CASFQGPYAGELFF	TGTGCCAGTTTCCAGGGACCCTATGCCGGGGAGCTGTTTTTT
TRBJ2-7	TRBD1	TRBV28	CASSSIDRAKPYEQYF	TGTGCCAGCAGTTCAATAGACAGGGCAAAGCCCTACGAGCAGTACTTC
TRBJ1-1	-	TRBV5-1	CASSLEPGRARGEAFF	TGCGCCAGCAGCTTGGAACCGGGACGTGCGCGAGGGGAAGCTTTCTTT
TRBJ2-1	TRBD1	TRBV18	CASSPVTGGVVPRGSLDEQFF	TGTGCCAGCTCACCAGTAACAGGGGGCGTTGTTCCGAGAGGGAGTTTAGATGAGCAGTTCTTC
TRBJ2-7	-	TRBV11-2	CASSPVVGTDVYEQYF	TGTGCCAGCAGCCCAGTCGTCGGTACAGACGTTTACGAGCAGTACTTC
TRBJ2-2	-	TRBV5-6	CASTNEGTGELFF	TGTGCCAGCACCAATGAGGGCACCGGGGAGCTGTTTTTT
TRBJ1-5	-	TRBV9	CASSVRHGSSNQPQHF	TGTGCCAGCAGCGTGAGACATGGGAGTAGCAATCAGCCCCAGCATTTT
TRBJ1-1	-	TRBV14	CASSSTGLNEAFF	TGTGCCAGCAGCTCGACAGGCTTGAATGAAGCTTTCTTT
TRBJ2-1	-	TRBV9	CASSVGGGSYNEQFF	TGTGCCAGCAGCGTAGGTGGGGGATCCTACAATGAGCAGTTCTTC
TRBJ2-1	TRBD1	TRBV9	CASSPTGERDHEQFF	TGTGCCAGCAGCCCTACAGGGGAAAGGGATCATGAGCAGTTCTTC
TRBJ1-2	-	TRBV7-2	CASSQAGGYGYTF	TGTGCCAGCAGCCAGGCGGGGGGCTATGGCTACACCTTC
TRBJ1-2	-	TRBV9	CASSEQGDDYGYTF	TGTGCCAGCAGCGAACAGGGAGATGACTATGGCTACACCTTC
TRBJ2-2	-	TRBV7-9	CASTGVGRGRAGTGELFF	TGTGCCAGCACCGGAGTAGGGAGGGGGCGCGCGGGAACCGGGGAGCTGTTTTTT
TRBJ2-2	TRBD1	TRBV14	CASSHRDREGTGELFF	TGTGCCAGCAGCCATAGGGACAGGGAAGGCACCGGGGAGCTGTTTTTT
TRBJ2-3	-	TRBV5-1	CASSFPDGGRGTDTQYF	TGCGCCAGCAGCTTCCCAGACGGGGGCAGGGGCACAGATACGCAGTATTTT
TRBJ2-3	-	TRBV5-5	CASSSWTDTQYF	TGTGCCAGCAGTTCTTGGACGGATACGCAGTATTTT
TRBJ2-7	-	TRBV11-2	CASSFLDSSSYEQYF	TGTGCCAGCAGCTTTTTGGACAGTTCTTCCTACGAGCAGTACTTC
TRBJ2-1	-	TRBV14	CASSPADNWWNEQFF	TGTGCCAGCAGCCCCGCTGATAATTGGTGGAATGAGCAGTTCTTC